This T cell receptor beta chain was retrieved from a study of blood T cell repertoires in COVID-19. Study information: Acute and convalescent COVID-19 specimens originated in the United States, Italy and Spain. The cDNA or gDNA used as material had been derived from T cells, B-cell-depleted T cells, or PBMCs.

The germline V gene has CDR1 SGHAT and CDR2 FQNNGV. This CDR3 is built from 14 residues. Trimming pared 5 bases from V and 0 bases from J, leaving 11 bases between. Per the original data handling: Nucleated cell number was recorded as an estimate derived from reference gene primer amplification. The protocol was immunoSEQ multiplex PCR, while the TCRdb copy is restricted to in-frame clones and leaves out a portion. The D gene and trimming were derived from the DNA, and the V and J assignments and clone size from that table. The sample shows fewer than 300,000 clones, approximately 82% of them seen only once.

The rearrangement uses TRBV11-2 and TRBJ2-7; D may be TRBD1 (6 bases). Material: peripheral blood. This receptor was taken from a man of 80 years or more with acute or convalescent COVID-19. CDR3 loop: CASSRQGFSYEQYF. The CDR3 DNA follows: TGTGCCAGCAGCCGGCAGGGGTTCTCCTACGAGCAGTACTTC.